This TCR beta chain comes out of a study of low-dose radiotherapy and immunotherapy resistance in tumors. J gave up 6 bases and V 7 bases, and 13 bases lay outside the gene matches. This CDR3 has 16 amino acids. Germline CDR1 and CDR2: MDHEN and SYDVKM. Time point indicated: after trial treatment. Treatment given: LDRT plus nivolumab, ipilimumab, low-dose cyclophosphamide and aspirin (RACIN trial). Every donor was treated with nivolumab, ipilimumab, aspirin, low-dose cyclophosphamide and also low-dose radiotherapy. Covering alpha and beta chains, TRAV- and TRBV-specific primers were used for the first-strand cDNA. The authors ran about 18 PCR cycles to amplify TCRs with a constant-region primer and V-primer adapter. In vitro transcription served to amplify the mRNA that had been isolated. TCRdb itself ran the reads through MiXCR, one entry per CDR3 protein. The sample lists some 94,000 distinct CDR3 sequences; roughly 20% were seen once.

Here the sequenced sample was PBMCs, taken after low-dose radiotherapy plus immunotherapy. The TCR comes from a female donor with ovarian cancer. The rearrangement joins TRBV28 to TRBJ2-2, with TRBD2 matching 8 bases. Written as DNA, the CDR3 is TGTGCCAGCACCCTTTCAAGCGGGAGCGGGGCCGGGGAGCTGTTTTTT. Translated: CASTLSSGSGAGELFF.